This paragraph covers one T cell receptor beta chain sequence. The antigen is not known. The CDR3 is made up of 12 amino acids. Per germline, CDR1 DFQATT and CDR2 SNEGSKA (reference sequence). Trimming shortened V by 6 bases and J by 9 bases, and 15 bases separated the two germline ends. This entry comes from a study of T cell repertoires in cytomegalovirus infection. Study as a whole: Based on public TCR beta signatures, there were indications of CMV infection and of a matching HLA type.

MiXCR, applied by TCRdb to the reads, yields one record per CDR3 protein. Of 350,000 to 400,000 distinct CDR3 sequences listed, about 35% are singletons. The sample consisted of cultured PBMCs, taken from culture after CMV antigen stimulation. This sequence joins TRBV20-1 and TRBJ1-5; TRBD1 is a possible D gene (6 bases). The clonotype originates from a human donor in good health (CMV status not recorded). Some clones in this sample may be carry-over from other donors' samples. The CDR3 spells CSATTGNRPQHF. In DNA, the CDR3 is TGCAGTGCAACCACAGGGAACCGGCCCCAGCATTTT.